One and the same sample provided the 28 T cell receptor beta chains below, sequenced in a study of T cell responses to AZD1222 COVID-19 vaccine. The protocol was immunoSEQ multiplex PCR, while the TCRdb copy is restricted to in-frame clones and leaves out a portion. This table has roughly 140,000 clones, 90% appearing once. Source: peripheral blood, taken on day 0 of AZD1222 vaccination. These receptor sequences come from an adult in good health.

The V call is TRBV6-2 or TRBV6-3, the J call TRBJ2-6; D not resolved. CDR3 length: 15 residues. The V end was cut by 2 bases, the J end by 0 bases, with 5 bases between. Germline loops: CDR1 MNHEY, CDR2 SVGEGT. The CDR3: CASSYGNSGANVLTF. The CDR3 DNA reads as TGTGCCAGCAGTTACGGGAACTCTGGGGCCAACGTCCTGACTTTC.

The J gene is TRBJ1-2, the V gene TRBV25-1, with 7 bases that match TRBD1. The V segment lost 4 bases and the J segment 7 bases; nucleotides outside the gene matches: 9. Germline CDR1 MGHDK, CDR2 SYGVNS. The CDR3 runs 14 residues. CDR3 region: CASSADRAIGGYTF. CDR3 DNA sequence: TGTGCCAGCAGTGCTGACAGGGCCATCGGTGGCTACACCTTC.

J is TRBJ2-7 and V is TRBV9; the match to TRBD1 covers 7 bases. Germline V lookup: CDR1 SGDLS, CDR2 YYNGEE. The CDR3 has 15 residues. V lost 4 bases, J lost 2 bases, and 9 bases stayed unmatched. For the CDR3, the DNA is TGTGCCAGCAGCCCGGGATGGCAGGGGGCCTACGAGCAGTACTTC. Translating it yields CASSPGWQGAYEQYF.

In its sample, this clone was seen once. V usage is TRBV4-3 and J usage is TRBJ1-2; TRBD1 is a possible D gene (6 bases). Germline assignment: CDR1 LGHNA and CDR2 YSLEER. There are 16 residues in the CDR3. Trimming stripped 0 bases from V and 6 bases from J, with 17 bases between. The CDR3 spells CASSQESTGARDGYTF. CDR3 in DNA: TGCGCCAGCAGCCAAGAATCTACGGGGGCCCGGGATGGCTACACCTTC.

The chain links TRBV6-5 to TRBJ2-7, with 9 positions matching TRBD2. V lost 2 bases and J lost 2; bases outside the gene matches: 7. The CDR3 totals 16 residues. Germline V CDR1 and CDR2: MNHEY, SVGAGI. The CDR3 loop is CASSYQASGIAYEQYF. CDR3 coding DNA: TGTGCCAGCAGTTACCAGGCTAGCGGGATAGCCTACGAGCAGTACTTC.

CDR3: CASSIFFLGQLNQPQHF. In DNA, the CDR3 is TGTGCCAGTAGTATATTTTTTTTGGGACAGCTAAATCAGCCCCAGCATTTT. The rearrangement uses TRBV19 and TRBJ1-5, with 7 bases fitting TRBD1. V lost 2 bases to trimming and J lost 4 bases; unmatched junction nucleotides: 11. This CDR3 has 17 residues. Germline CDR1 reads LNHDA; CDR2 reads SQIVND (reference sequence).

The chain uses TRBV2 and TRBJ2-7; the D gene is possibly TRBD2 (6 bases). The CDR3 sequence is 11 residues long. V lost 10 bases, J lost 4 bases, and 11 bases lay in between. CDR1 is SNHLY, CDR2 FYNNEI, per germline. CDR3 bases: TGTGCCACCGGTGGAGGGTACGAGCAGTACTTC. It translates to CATGGGYEQYF.

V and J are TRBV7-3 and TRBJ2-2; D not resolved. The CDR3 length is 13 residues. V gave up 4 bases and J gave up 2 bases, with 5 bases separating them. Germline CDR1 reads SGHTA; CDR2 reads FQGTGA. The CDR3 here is CASSSYNTGELFF. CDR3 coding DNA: TGTGCCAGCAGCTCCTATAACACCGGGGAGCTGTTTTTT.

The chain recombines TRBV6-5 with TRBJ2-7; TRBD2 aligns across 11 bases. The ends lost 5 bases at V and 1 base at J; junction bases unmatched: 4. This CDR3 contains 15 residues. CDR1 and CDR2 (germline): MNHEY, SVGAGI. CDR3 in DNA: TGTGCCAGCAGTAGGGGGACTAGCGGATCCTACGAGCAGTACTTC. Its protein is CASSRGTSGSYEQYF.

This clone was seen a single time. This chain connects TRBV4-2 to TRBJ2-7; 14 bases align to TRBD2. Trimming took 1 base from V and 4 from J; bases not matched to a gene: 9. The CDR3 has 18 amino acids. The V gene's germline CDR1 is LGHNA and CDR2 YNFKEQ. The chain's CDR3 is CASSQGTTGTSGRYEQYF. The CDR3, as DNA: TGTGCCAGCAGCCAAGGAACTACCGGGACTAGCGGGAGATACGAGCAGTACTTC.

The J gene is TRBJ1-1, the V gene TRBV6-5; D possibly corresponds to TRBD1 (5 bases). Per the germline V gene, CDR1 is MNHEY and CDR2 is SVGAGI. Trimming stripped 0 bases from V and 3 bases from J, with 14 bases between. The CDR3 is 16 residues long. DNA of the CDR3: TGTGCCAGCAGTTACTCTTCGGTGAAGGGGTACACTGAAGCTTTCTTT. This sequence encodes CASSYSSVKGYTEAFF.

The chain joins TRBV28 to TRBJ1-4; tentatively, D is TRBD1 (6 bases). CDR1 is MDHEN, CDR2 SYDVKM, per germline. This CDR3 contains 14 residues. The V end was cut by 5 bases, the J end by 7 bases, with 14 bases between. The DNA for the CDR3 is TGTGCCAGCAGTCCACAGGGTAGTGGTGAAAAACTGTTTTTT. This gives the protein CASSPQGSGEKLFF.

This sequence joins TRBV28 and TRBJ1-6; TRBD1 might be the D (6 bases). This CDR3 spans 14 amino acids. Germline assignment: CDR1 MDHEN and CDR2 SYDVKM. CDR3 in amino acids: CAVSPGARISPLHF. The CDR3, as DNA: TGTGCTGTTTCGCCGGGGGCGCGTATTTCACCCCTCCACTTT.

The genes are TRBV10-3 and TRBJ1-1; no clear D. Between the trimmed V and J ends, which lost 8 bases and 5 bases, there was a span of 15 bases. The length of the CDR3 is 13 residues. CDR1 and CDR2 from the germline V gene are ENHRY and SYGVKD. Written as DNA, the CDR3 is TGTGCCATCGGTCTGGGTCCGGGGACTGAAGCTTTCTTT. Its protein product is CAIGLGPGTEAFF.

CDR3 nucleotide sequence: TGCGCCAGCAGCTTTGCGGGAGACCCCTACGAGCAGTACTTC. Encoded protein: CASSFAGDPYEQYF. J is TRBJ2-7 and V is TRBV5-1; 7 nucleotides agree with TRBD2. Looked up from germline, CDR1 is SGHRS and CDR2 is YFSETQ. The J segment lost 2 bases and the V segment lost 2 bases, leaving 4 bases of the junction unmatched. The CDR3 has 14 residues.

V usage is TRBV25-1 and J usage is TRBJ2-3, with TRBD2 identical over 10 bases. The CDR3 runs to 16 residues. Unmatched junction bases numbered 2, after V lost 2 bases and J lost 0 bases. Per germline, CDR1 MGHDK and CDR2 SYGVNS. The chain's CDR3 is CASSEGLAESTDTQYF. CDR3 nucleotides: TGTGCCAGCAGTGAAGGACTAGCGGAAAGCACAGATACGCAGTATTTT. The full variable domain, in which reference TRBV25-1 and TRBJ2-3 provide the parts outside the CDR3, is EADIYQTPRYLVIGTGKKITLECSQTMGHDKMYWYQQDPGMELHLIHYSYGVNSTEKGDLSSESTVSRIRTEHFPLTLESARPSHTSQYLCASSEGLAESTDTQYFGPGTRLTVL.

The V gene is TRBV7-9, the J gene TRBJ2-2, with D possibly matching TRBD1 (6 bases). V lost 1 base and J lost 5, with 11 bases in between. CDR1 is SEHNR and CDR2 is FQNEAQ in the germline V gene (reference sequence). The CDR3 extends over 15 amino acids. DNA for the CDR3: TGTGCCAGCAGCTTAGACAGGGTTGAAACCGGGGAGCTGTTTTTT. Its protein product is CASSLDRVETGELFF.

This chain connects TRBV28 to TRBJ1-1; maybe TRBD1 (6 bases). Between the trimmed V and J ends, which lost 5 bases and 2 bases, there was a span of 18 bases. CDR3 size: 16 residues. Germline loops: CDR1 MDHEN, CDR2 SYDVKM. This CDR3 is CASSPHPDSTNTEAFF. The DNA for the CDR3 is TGTGCCAGCAGTCCTCATCCGGACAGCACCAACACTGAAGCTTTCTTT.

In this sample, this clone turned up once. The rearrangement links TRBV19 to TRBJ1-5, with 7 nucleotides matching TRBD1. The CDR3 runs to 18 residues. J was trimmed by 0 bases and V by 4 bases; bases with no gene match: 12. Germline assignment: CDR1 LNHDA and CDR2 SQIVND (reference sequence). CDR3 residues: CASSRTGPRQYSNQPQHF. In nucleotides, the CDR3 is TGTGCCAGTAGTAGGACAGGCCCGAGGCAATATAGCAATCAGCCCCAGCATTTT.

The CDR3 is CASSQDRFSNEQFF. The CDR3 bases are TGCGCCAGCAGCCAAGATCGATTTAGCAATGAGCAGTTCTTC. This rearrangement joins TRBV4-3 to TRBJ2-1; no clear D gene. Trimming stripped 0 bases from V and 6 bases from J, with 9 bases between. Germline-derived CDR1 and CDR2 are LGHNA and YSLEER. The CDR3 runs 14 residues.

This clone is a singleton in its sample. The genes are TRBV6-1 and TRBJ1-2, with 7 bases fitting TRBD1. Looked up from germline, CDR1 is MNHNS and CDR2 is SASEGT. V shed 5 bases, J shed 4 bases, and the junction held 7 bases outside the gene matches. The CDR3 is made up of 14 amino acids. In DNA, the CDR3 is TGTGCCAGCAGTTATGGAGGGGGCGGCTATGGCTACACCTTC. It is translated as CASSYGGGGYGYTF.

The CDR3 bases are TGTGCCAGCAGCTTATCCGCAGGCGGCACGAACACCGGGGAGCTGTTTTTT. The encoded protein is CASSLSAGGTNTGELFF. The chain combines TRBV7-9 with TRBJ2-2; the D is unclear. The germline V gene has CDR1 SEHNR and CDR2 FQNEAQ (reference sequence). This CDR3 is 17 amino acids long. Trimming shortened V by 2 bases and J by 0 bases, and 13 bases separated the two germline ends.

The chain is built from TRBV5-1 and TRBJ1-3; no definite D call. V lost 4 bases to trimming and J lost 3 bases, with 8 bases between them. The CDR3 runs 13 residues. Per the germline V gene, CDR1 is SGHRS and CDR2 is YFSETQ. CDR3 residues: CASSPSIGNTIYF. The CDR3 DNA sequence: TGCGCCAGCAGCCCCTCAATTGGAAACACCATATATTTT.

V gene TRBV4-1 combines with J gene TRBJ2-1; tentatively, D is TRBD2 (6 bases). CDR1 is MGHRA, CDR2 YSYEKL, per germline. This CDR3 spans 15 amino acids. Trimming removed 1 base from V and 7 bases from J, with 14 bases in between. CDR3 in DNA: TGCGCCAGCAGCCAAGTGTCGGGAGTGGTGAATGAGCAGTTCTTC. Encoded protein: CASSQVSGVVNEQFF.

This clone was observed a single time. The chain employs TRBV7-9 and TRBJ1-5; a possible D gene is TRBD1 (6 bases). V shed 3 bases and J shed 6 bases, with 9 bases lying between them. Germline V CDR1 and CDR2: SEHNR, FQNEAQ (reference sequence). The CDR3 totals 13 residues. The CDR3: CASSLGGGQPQHF. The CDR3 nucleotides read TGTGCCAGCAGCTTGGGGGGCGGTCAGCCCCAGCATTTT.

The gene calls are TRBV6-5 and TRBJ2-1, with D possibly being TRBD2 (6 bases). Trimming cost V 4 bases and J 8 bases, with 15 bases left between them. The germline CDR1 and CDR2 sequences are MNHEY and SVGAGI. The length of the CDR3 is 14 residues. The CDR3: CASSSLPPGDEQFF. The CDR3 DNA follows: TGTGCCAGCAGTTCCCTCCCCCCGGGGGATGAGCAGTTCTTC.

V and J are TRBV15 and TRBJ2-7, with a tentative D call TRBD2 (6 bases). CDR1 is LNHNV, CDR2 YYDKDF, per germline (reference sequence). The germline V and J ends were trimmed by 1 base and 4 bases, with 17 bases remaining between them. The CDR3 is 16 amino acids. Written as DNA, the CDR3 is TGTGCCACCAGCAGAGCGGGATTCGGGGGAATTTACGAGCAGTACTTC. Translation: CATSRAGFGGIYEQYF. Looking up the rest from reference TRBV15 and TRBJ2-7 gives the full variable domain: DAMVIQNPRYQVTQFGKPVTLSCSQTLNHNVMYWYQQKSSQAPKLLFHYYDKDFNNEADTPDNFQSRRPNTSFCFLDIRSPGLGDTAMYLCATSRAGFGGIYEQYFGPGTRLTVT.

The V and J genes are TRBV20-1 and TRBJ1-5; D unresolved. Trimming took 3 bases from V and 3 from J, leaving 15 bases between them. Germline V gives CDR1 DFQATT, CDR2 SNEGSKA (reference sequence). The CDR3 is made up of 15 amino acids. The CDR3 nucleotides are TGCAGTGCTAGTATTGGGCAGATCCTCAATCAGCCCCAGCATTTT. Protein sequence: CSASIGQILNQPQHF.